This TCR beta chain originates from a study of blood T cell repertoires in COVID-19. Study at large: Sites across the United States, Italy and Spain contributed samples from acute and convalescent COVID-19. T cells, B-cell-depleted T cells, or PBMCs provided the cDNA or gDNA that served as material.

Original processing methods: Reference gene primer amplification yielded estimated nucleated cell counts. Clones were sequenced by immunoSEQ multiplex PCR, and TCRdb holds only the in-frame ones, with some missing. V and J calls and clone size follow that table, whereas D and trimming were derived from the DNA. Of 45,000 or so clones detected, about 70% appear once; the ten largest clones hold around 60%. The length of the CDR3 is 16 residues. Germline V gives CDR1 SEHNR, CDR2 FQNEAQ (reference sequence). The V end was cut by 3 bases, the J end by 4 bases, with 16 bases between. Input material: peripheral blood. The source is an older man with acute or convalescent COVID-19. The rearrangement uses TRBV7-9 and TRBJ1-5; tentative D call: TRBD1 (6 bases). The CDR3 nucleotides are TGTGCCAGCAGCTTCCCTTTAGACAGGCGGAATCAGCCCCAGCATTTT. It is translated as CASSFPLDRRNQPQHF. The full variable domain, completed using reference TRBV7-9 and TRBJ1-5, is DTGVSQNPRHKITKRGQNVTFRCDPISEHNRLYWYRQTLGQGPEFLTYFQNEAQLEKSRLLSDRFSAERPKGSFSTLEIQRTEQGDSAMYLCASSFPLDRRNQPQHFGDGTRLSIL.